This T cell receptor beta chain was captured in a study of cytomegalovirus exposure and HLA in healthy donors. With 60 Vbeta and 13 Jbeta primers, the PCR was carried out. Produced via immunoSEQ multiplex PCR; TCRdb's table is partial and in-frame only. The table records approximately 75,000 clones, around 82% of them present only once. With 4 bases removed from V and 0 bases from J, the gap between germline ends came to 10 bases. Germline-derived CDR1 and CDR2 are SNHLY and FYNNEI. The CDR3 covers 15 residues. About this clone: Its antigen is undetermined.

Whole-study results and caveats: Altogether, about 160 TCR beta chains were recorded as cytomegalovirus-associated. Sequencing had likely introduced a cluster of highly shared sequence variants as an artifact.

The sequenced material came from PBMCs. This sequence originates from a male donor in good health and CMV-seronegative. The chain links TRBV2 to TRBJ1-5; possible D gene TRBD1, 5 bases. The CDR3 nucleotides are TGTGCCAGCAGTGGACAGCCAGATAGCAATCAGCCCCAGCATTTT. Translating it yields CASSGQPDSNQPQHF.